This T cell receptor beta chain was captured in a study of CD8+CD57+ T cells in acquired aplastic anemia. Turning to the study itself: An average of roughly 3 ug of DNA was obtained from sorted CD4+ and CD8+ cells.

Broader study findings: CD8+ Simpson's diversity in patients was not significantly different from that in controls. Approximately 30 CD8+ CDR3 sequences were shared between patients and controls.

Profiling of TCR beta VDJ combinations and CDR3 sequences used genomic DNA as template. TCRdb re-derived calls from the reads in MiXCR, one entry per CDR3 protein. The sample yields approximately 200,000 distinct CDR3 sequences, 64% seen once. About this clonotype itself: Antigen: not known. A read error is likely, as this CDR3 ends without the conserved phenylalanine or tryptophan.

The length of the CDR3 is 15 residues. Germline V gene lookup returns CDR1 SGHTA and CDR2 FQGTGA. The sequencing sample was made of sorted CD4+, CD8+, or CD8+CD57+ T cells (not recorded which) from PBMCs. The chain recombines TRBV7-3 with TRBJ1-2, with 8 positions matching TRBD2. The J call is in doubt because the DNA end fits TRBJ2-7 better. The TCR originated in a human donor with severe aplastic anemia or a healthy control (not recorded which). CDR3 residues: CASSLGAGVSYEQYS. CDR3 DNA: TGTGCCAGCAGCTTAGGAGCGGGGGTCTCCTACGAGCAGTACTCC.